A single T cell receptor beta chain is shown here with its context. No antigen is known for it. The entry originates in a study of T cell responses to AZD1222 COVID-19 vaccine. The protocol was immunoSEQ multiplex PCR, while the TCRdb copy is restricted to in-frame clones and leaves out a portion. The table lists around 210,000 clones, approximately 94% of them singletons. Overall study results and limits: Sampling captured repertoires only after the peak T cell response. It should be noted that donors were predominantly white British and more often female, and clonal diversity was possibly underestimated. Reportedly, close to half of spike-specific TCRs are directed against unmutated variant regions.

This CDR3 has 16 amino acids. CDR1 and CDR2 (germline): SGHTA, FQGNSA. Trimming removed 5 bases at V and 0 bases at J, with 13 bases between. Material: peripheral blood, obtained 28 days after the second dose of the MenACWY control vaccine. This clonotype was sampled from an adult who received the MenACWY meningococcal vaccine as a control. This chain joins TRBV7-2 and TRBJ2-2; no clear D gene. The chain's CDR3 is CASSARQVPNTGELFF. The CDR3 region has the DNA TGTGCCAGCAGCGCCCGACAAGTCCCGAACACCGGGGAGCTGTTTTTT.